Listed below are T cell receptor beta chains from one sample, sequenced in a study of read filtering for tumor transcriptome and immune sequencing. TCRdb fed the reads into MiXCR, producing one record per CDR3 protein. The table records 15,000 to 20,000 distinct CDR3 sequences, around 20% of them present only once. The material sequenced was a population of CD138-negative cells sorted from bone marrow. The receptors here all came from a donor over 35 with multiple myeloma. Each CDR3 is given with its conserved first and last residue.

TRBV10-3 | CAISVREGGDEQFF
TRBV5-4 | CASSLEDTLFYNEQFF
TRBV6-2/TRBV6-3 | CASGDGYQPQHF
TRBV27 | CASSWLAGTAGGREQYF
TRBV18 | CASSLRVTNTEAFF
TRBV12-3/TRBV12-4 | CASSGTGPASGANVLTF
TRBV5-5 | CASSLQGDHEAFF
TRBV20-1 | CSASETGRRYNEQFF
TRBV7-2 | CASSALAGLDEQYF
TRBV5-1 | CASSRGAIGELFF
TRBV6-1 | CASRGDREGYTF
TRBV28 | CASSLRVSGELFF
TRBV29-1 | CSVPGTSDYYEQYF
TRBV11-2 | CASSKDRGGNQPQHF
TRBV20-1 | CSASGVGRVQGQFF
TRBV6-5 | CAGSPRQGSDEQYF
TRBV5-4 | CASSFGPYEQYF
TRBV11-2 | CASSLPYTDTQYF
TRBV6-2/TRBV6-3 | CASSYTPYSNQPQHF
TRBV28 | CASSLAGAHEQYF
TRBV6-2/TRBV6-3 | CASSYPPTSGRMYEQFF
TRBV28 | CASSLRGLNTEAFF
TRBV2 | CASSSGTDTQYF
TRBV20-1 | CSASTGNLNTEAFF
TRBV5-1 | CASSLERREITGELFF
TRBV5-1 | CASSLRAGSSYEQYF
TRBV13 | CASSLGTSRTDTQYF
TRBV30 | CAWSGGHEQYF
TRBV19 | CTSSTAGTSTYEQYF
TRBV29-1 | CSVAGTGERYTEAFF
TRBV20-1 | CSARWRGKDYEQYF